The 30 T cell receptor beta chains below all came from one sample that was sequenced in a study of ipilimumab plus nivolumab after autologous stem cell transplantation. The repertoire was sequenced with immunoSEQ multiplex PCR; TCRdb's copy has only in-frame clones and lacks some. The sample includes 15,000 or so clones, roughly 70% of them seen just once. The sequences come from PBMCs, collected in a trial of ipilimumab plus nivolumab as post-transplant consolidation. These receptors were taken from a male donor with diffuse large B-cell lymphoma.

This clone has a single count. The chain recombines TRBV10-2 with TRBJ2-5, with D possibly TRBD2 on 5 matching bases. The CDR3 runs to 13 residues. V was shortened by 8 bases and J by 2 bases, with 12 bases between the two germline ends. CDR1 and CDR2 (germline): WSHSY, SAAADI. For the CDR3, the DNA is TGCGCCAGCCAGCGGTCCCCTCAAGAGACCCAGTACTTC. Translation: CASQRSPQETQYF.

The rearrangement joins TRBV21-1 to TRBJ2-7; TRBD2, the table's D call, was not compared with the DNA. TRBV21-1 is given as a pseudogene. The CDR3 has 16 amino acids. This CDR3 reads CASSKSLGGSSYEQYF. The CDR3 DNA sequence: TGTGCCAGCAGCAAATCCCTGGGCGGGAGCTCCTACGAGCAGTACTTC.

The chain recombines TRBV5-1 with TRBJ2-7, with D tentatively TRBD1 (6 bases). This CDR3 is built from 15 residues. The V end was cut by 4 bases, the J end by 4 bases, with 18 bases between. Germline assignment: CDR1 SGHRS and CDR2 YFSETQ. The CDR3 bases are TGCGCCAGCAGCGTAGCAGGGGCAGGGCGATACGAGCAGTACTTC. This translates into CASSVAGAGRYEQYF.

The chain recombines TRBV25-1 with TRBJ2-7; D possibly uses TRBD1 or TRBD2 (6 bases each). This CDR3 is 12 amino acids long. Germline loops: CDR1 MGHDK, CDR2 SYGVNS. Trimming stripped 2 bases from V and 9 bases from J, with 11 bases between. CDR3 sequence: CASSEGGRGQYF. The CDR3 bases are TGTGCCAGCAGTGAAGGGGGGCGGGGGCAGTACTTC.

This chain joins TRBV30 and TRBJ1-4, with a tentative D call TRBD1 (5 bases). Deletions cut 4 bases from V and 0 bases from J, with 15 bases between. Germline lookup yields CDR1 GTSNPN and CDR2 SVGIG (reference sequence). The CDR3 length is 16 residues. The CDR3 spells CAWKAQGWATNEKLFF. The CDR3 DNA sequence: TGTGCCTGGAAGGCGCAGGGATGGGCAACTAATGAAAAACTGTTTTTT. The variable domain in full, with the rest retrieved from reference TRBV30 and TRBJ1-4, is SQTIHQWPATLVQPVGSPLSLECTVEGTSNPNLYWYRQAAGRGLQLLFYSVGIGQISSEVPQNLSASRPQDRQFILSSKKLLLSDSGFYLCAWKAQGWATNEKLFFGSGTQLSVL.

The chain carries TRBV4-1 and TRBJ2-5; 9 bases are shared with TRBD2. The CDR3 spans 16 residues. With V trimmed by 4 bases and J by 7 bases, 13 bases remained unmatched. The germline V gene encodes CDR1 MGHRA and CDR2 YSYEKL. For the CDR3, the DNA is TGCGCCAGCAGCCTTGAGGCGGGGGGGCCGTGGGTGACCCAGTACTTC. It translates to CASSLEAGGPWVTQYF.

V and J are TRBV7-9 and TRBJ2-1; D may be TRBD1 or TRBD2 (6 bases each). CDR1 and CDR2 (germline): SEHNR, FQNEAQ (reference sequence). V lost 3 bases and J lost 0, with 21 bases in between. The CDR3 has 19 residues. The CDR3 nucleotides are TGTGCCAGCAGCTTTACCCCACGCCTGGGGGGCCTCTCCTACAATGAGCAGTTCTTC. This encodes CASSFTPRLGGLSYNEQFF. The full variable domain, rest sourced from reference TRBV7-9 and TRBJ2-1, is DTGVSQNPRHKITKRGQNVTFRCDPISEHNRLYWYRQTLGQGPEFLTYFQNEAQLEKSRLLSDRFSAERPKGSFSTLEIQRTEQGDSAMYLCASSFTPRLGGLSYNEQFFGPGTRLTVL.

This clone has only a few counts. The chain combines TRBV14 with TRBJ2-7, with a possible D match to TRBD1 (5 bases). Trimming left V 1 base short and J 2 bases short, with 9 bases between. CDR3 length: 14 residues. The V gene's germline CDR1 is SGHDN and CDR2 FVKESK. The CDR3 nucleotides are TGTGCCAGCAGCCAAGTGGCAGGGACCTACGAGCAGTACTTC. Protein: CASSQVAGTYEQYF.

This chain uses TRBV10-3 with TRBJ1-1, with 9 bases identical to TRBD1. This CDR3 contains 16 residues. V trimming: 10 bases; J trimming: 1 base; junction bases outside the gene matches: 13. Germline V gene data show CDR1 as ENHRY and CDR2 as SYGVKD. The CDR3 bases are TGTGCCACCCGAGCGTTGGGACAGGGCCCGAACACTGAAGCTTTCTTT. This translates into CATRALGQGPNTEAFF.

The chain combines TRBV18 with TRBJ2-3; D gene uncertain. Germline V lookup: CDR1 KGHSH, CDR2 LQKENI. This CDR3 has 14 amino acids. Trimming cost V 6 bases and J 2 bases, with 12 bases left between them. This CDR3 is CASSPRRLTDTQYF. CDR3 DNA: TGTGCCAGCTCCCCTAGAAGACTCACAGATACGCAGTATTTT.

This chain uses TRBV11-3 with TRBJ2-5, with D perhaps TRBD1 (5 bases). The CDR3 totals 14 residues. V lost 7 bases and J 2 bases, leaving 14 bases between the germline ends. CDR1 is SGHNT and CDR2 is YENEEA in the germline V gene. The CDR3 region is CASKRTGVQETQYF. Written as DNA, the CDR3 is TGTGCCAGCAAAAGAACAGGTGTACAAGAGACCCAGTACTTC. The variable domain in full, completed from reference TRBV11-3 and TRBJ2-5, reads EAGVVQSPRYKIIEKKQPVAFWCNPISGHNTLYWYLQNLGQGPELLIRYENEEAVDDSQLPKDRFSAERLKGVDSTLKIQPAELGDSAVYLCASKRTGVQETQYFGPGTRLLVL.

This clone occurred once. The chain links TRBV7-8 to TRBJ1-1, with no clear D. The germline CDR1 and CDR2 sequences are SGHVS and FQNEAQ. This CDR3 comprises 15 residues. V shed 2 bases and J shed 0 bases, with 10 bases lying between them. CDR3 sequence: CASSLSQFMNTEAFF. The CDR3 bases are TGTGCCAGCAGCTTATCGCAGTTCATGAACACTGAAGCTTTCTTT.

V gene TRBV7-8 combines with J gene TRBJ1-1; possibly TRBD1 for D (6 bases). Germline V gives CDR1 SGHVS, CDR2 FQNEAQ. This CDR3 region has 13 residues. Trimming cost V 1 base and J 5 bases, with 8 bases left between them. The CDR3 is CASSLGGGTEAFF. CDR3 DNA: TGTGCCAGCAGCTTAGGAGGGGGGACTGAAGCTTTCTTT.

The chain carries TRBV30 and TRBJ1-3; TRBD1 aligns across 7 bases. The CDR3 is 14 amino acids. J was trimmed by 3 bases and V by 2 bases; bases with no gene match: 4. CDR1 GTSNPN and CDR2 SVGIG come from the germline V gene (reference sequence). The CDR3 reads CAWSRTGVGNTIYF. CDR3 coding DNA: TGTGCCTGGAGTAGAACAGGGGTTGGAAACACCATATATTTT.

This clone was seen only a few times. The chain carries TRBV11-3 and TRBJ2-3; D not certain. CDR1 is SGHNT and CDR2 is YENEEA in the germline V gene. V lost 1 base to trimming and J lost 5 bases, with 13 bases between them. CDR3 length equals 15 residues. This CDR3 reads CASSLVGFPGDTQYF. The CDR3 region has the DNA TGTGCCAGCAGCTTAGTTGGCTTCCCGGGAGATACGCAGTATTTT.

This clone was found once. CDR3: CASSAGTGGSEKLFF. CDR3 coding DNA: TGTGCCAGTAGTGCCGGGACAGGGGGCTCTGAAAAACTGTTTTTT. V is TRBV19 and J is TRBJ1-4; 12 nucleotides align to TRBD1. V trimming: 5 bases; J trimming: 7 bases; junction bases outside the gene matches: 5. The CDR3 contains 15 residues. Germline V gene lookup returns CDR1 LNHDA and CDR2 SQIVND (reference sequence). Complete variable domain (other parts from reference TRBV19 and TRBJ1-4): DGGITQSPKYLFRKEGQNVTLSCEQNLNHDAMYWYRQDPGQGLRLIYYSQIVNDFQKGDIAEGYSVSREKKESFPLTVTSAQKNPTAFYLCASSAGTGGSEKLFFGSGTQLSVL.

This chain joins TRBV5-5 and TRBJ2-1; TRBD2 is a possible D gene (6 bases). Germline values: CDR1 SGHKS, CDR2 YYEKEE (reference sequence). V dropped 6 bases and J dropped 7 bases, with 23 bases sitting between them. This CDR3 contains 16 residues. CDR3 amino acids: CASNPWGRNSGNEQFF. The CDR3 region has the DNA TGTGCCAGCAACCCCTGGGGGAGGAACAGCGGAAATGAGCAGTTCTTC. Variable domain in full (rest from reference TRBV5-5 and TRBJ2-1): DAGVTQSPTHLIKTRGQQVTLRCSPISGHKSVSWYQQVLGQGPQFIFQYYEKEERGRGNFPDRFSARQFPNYSSELNVNALLLGDSALYLCASNPWGRNSGNEQFFGPGTRLTVL.

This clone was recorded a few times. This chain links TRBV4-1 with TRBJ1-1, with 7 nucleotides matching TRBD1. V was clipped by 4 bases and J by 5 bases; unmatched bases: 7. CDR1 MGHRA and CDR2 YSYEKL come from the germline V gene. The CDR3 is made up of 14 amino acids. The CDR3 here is CASSLDRARTEAFF. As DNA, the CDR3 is TGCGCCAGCAGCCTCGACAGGGCTCGGACTGAAGCTTTCTTT.

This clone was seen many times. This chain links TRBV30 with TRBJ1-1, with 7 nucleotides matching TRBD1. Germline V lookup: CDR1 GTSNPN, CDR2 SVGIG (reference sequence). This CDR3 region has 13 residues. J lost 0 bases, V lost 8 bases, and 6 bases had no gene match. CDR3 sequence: CAGQGQLNTEAFF. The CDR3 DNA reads TGTGCCGGCCAGGGACAGCTGAACACTGAAGCTTTCTTT.

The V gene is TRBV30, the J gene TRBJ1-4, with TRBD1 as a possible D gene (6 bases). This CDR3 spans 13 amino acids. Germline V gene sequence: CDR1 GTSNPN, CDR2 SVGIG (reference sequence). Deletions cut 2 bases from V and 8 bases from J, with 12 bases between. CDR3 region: CAWSPGAEEKLFF. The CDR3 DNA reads TGTGCCTGGAGTCCAGGGGCTGAAGAAAAACTGTTTTTT.

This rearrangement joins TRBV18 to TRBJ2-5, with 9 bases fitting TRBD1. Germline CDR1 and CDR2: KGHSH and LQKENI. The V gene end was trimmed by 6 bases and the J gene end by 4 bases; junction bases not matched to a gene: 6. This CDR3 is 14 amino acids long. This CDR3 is CASSGQGSPETQYF. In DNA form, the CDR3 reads TGTGCCAGCTCGGGACAGGGAAGTCCAGAGACCCAGTACTTC.

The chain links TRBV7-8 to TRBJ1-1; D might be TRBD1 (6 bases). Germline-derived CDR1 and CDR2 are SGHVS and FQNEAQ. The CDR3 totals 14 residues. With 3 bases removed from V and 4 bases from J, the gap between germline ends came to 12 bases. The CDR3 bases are TGTGCCAGCAGCTTTTACAGGGCTGGCACTGAAGCTTTCTTT. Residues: CASSFYRAGTEAFF.

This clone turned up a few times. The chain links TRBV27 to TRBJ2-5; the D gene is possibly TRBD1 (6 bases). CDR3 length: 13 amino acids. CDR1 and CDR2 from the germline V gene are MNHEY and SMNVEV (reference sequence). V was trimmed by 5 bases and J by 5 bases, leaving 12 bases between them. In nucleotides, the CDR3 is TGTGCCAGCAGTCATCGGGACAAGGAGACCCAGTACTTC. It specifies CASSHRDKETQYF.

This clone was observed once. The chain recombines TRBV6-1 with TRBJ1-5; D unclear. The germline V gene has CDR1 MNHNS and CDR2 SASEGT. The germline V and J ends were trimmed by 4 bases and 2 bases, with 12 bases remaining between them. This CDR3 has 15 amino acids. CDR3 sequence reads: CASSVEVFGNQPQHF. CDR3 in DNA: TGTGCCAGCAGTGTGGAGGTTTTCGGCAATCAGCCCCAGCATTTT.

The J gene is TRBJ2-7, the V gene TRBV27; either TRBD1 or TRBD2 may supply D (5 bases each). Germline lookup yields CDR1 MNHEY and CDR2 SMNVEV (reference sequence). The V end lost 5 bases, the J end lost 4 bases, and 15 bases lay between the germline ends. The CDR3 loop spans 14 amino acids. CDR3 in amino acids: CASSPSGRQYEQYF. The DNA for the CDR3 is TGTGCCAGCAGTCCCTCGGGACGGCAATACGAGCAGTACTTC.

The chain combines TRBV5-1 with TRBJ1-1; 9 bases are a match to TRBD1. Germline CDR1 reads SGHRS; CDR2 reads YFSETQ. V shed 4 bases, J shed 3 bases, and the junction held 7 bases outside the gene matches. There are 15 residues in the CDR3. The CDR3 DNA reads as TGCGCCAGCAGCCTTACCGGGACAGGGTACACTGAAGCTTTCTTT. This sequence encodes CASSLTGTGYTEAFF. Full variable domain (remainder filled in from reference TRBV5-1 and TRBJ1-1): KAGVTQTPRYLIKTRGQQVTLSCSPISGHRSVSWYQQTPGQGLQFLFEYFSETQRNKGNFPGRFSGRQFSNSRSEMNVSTLELGDSALYLCASSLTGTGYTEAFFGQGTRLTVV.

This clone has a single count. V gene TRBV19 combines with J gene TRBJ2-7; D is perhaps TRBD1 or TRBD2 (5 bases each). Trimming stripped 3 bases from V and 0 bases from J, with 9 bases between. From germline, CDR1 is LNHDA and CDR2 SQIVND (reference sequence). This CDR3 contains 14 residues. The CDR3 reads CASSIGTVSYEQYF. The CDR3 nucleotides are TGTGCCAGTAGTATCGGGACGGTCTCCTACGAGCAGTACTTC. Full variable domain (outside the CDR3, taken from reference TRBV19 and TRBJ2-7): DGGITQSPKYLFRKEGQNVTLSCEQNLNHDAMYWYRQDPGQGLRLIYYSQIVNDFQKGDIAEGYSVSREKKESFPLTVTSAQKNPTAFYLCASSIGTVSYEQYFGPGTRLTVT.

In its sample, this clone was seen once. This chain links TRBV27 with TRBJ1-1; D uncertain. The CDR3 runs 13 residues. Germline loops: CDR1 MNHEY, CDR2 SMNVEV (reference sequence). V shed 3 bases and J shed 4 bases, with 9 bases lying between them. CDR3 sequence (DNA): TGTGCCAGCAGTTTGAGTTCGAGCACTGAAGCTTTCTTT. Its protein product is CASSLSSSTEAFF.

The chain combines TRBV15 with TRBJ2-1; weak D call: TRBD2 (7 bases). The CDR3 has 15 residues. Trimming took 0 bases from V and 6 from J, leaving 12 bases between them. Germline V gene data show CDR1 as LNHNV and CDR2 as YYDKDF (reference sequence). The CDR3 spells CATSRDRGAVNEQFF. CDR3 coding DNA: TGTGCCACCAGCAGAGATCGGGGGGCGGTCAATGAGCAGTTCTTC.

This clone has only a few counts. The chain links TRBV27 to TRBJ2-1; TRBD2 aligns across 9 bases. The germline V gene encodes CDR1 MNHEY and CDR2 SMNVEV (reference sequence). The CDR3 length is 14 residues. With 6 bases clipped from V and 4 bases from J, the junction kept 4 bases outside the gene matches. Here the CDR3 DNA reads TGTGCCAGCAGGTGGACTAGCGCTTACAATGAGCAGTTCTTC. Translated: CASRWTSAYNEQFF.